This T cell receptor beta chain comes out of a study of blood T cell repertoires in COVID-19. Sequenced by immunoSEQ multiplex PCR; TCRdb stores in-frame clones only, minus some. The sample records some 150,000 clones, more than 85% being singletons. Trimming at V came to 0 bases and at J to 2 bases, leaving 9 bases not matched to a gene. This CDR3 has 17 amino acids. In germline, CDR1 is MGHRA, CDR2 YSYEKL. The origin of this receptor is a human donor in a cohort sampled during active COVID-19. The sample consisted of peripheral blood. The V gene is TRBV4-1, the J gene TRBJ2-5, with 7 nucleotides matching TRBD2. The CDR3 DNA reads TGCGCCAGCAGCCAAGATGGGCAGCGGGGCCTACAAGAGACCCAGTACTTC. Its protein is CASSQDGQRGLQETQYF.